The clone carrying this T cell receptor beta chain was observed a handful of times. Sequence at one end of the junction differs from germline and may be a read error. The data belong to a study of metastatic and nonmetastatic thyroid tumors. With MiXCR, TCRdb called clones anew from the PCR reads. The table records 25,000 to 35,000 clones, roughly a quarter of them present only once. From germline, CDR1 is DFQATT and CDR2 SNEGSKA (reference sequence). CDR3 length: 17 amino acids. Every patient was untreated before thyroid surgery. The sample comprised blood. The sequence was obtained from a female donor with papillary thyroid cancer or a benign thyroid nodule (not recorded which). Some clones in this sample may be carry-over from other donors' samples. This chain links TRBV20-1 with TRBJ2-3, with TRBD2 matching over 7 bases. The CDR3 spells CSARDRRELTRTDTRYF. The CDR3 DNA is TGCAGTGCTAGAGATCGGCGGGAGCTCACTAGAACAGATACGCGGTATTTT.